This T cell receptor (beta chain) is drawn from a study of T cell responses to AZD1222 COVID-19 vaccine. Study-wide findings and caveats: In the spike-specific TCR repertoire, nearly half reportedly target unmutated variant regions. Females outnumbered males among donors, who were mostly white British; clonal diversity was possibly underestimated. Increases in Spike-specific TCR breadth and depth were seen after two AZD1222 doses. Repertoires were collected only later (after the peak T cell response had occurred).

The V and J ends lost 0 bases and 5 bases respectively, with 14 bases between them. Germline CDR1 is SGHRS and CDR2 is YFSETQ. The CDR3 contains 15 residues. Profiled with immunoSEQ multiplex PCR; TCRdb holds only in-frame clones, not every one. The table has 100,000 to 150,000 clones, less than 95% seen once. With respect to this clone: Its antigen is not identified.

The chain couples TRBV5-1 to TRBJ2-5; D may be TRBD1 or TRBD2 (6 bases each). The sample here was peripheral blood, taken on day 0 of AZD1222 vaccination. This clonotype originated in an adult in good health. CDR3 region: CASSLAGGSFETQYF. The CDR3 nucleotides are TGCGCCAGCAGCTTGGCCGGGGGCTCGTTTGAGACCCAGTACTTC.